A selection of T cell receptor beta chains follows, all from one sample in a study of human T cells and chemical hapten exposure. TCRdb independently ran MiXCR on the RACE reads; one entry per CDR3 protein. The table records about 160,000 distinct CDR3 sequences, approximately 30% of them present only once. The input for sequencing was whole blood, taken in connection with sensitization to the hapten diphenylcyclopropenone (DPC). These receptors were taken from a woman aged 18-29 years with alopecia areata. Some clones in this sample may be carry-over from other donors' samples. Each CDR3 is given with its conserved first and last residue. Fields, in order: D gene, clone size, V gene, J gene, CDR3 protein, CDR3 DNA. D genes are given only for firm matches. A row's size may be missing; if present it is once, few, many or a size class.

>-|-|TRBV6-2/TRBV6-3|TRBJ2-6
CASRGTGANVLTF
TGTGCCAGCAGGGGTACTGGGGCCAACGTCCTGACTTTC
>-|few|TRBV29-1|TRBJ2-2
CSVESARRGYTGELFF
TGCAGCGTTGAGAGTGCGCGAAGGGGGTACACCGGGGAGCTGTTTTTT
>-|few|TRBV20-1|TRBJ2-7
CSANPGSSYEQYF
TGCAGTGCTAACCCCGGGTCTAGCTACGAGCAGTACTTC
>-|many|TRBV9|TRBJ2-2
CASSVGSGELFF
TGTGCCAGCAGCGTAGGATCCGGGGAGCTGTTTTTT
>-|-|TRBV20-1|TRBJ1-1
CSARDLASNTEAFF
TGCAGTGCTAGAGATCTGGCATCCAACACTGAAGCTTTCTTT
>TRBD1|few|TRBV4-1|TRBJ2-4
CASSQGGTGGSKNIQYF
TGCGCCAGCAGCCAAGGGGGGACAGGGGGTTCCAAAAACATTCAGTACTTC
>-|few|TRBV7-6|TRBJ2-1
CASSPWTVNSYNEQFF
TGTGCCAGCAGCCCCTGGACAGTAAATTCCTACAATGAGCAGTTCTTC
>-|-|TRBV9|TRBJ2-5
CASSGSGFGGGGKETQYF
TGTGCCAGCAGCGGGAGTGGATTTGGGGGAGGAGGGAAAGAGACCCAGTACTTC
>TRBD2|-|TRBV20-1|TRBJ2-7
CSARPSGRAHEQYF
TGCAGTGCTAGACCTAGCGGGAGGGCCCACGAGCAGTACTTC
>-|-|TRBV29-1|TRBJ2-1
CSVEGGTNEQFF
TGCAGCGTTGAGGGGGGCACGAATGAGCAGTTCTTC
>-|-|TRBV6-6|TRBJ2-7
CASSYRQLDYEQYF
TGTGCCAGCAGTTATAGGCAACTAGACTACGAGCAGTACTTC
>-|few|TRBV6-2/TRBV6-3|TRBJ2-1
CASSMLSYNEQFF
TGTGCCAGCAGCATGCTCTCCTACAATGAGCAGTTCTTC
>-|-|TRBV7-6|TRBJ2-3
CASSLGYAGATGTDTQYF
TGTGCCAGCAGCTTAGGATACGCCGGGGCCACAGGCACAGATACGCAGTATTTT
>TRBD2|-|TRBV4-3|TRBJ2-1
CASSVLAGYNEQFF
TGCGCCAGCAGCGTGTTAGCGGGGTACAATGAGCAGTTCTTC
>TRBD2|-|TRBV9|TRBJ2-3
CASSVAAGDRTDTQYF
TGTGCCAGCAGCGTAGCGGCGGGGGACCGCACAGATACGCAGTATTTT
>-|-|TRBV4-1|TRBJ1-5
CASSQGVAVSNQPQHF
TGCGCCAGCAGCCAAGGGGTAGCGGTGAGCAATCAGCCCCAGCATTTT
>-|-|TRBV5-1|TRBJ2-2
CASSLVGHTGELFF
TGCGCCAGCAGCTTGGTTGGACACACCGGGGAGCTGTTTTTT
>TRBD2|few|TRBV5-4|TRBJ2-7
CASSARSRAGVSYEQYF
TGTGCCAGCAGCGCCAGATCCCGAGCGGGAGTTTCCTACGAGCAGTACTTC
>-|-|TRBV9|TRBJ2-3
CASSVEGSQSDTQYF
TGTGCCAGCAGCGTAGAAGGGTCCCAATCGGATACGCAGTATTTT
>-|-|TRBV4-3|TRBJ2-1
CASSQDSAGPAYNEQFF
TGCGCCAGCAGCCAAGATTCGGCGGGGCCTGCCTACAATGAGCAGTTCTTC
>-|-|TRBV7-2|TRBJ1-2
CASSLVRDGYTF
TGTGCCAGCAGCTTAGTCAGGGACGGCTACACCTTC
>-|few|TRBV27|TRBJ1-5
CASSLSRGPNQPQHF
TGTGCCAGCAGTTTATCTAGGGGCCCCAATCAGCCCCAGCATTTT
>-|-|TRBV4-1|TRBJ1-3
CASSQREGTNTIYF
TGCGCCAGCAGCCAAAGGGAAGGCACAAACACCATATATTTT
>-|few|TRBV7-8|TRBJ2-2
CASSLAPSTPGELFF
TGTGCCAGCAGCTTGGCACCGTCTACGCCCGGGGAGCTGTTTTTT
>-|few|TRBV7-2|TRBJ2-7
CASSLFGEQYF
TGTGCCAGCAGCTTATTCGGGGAGCAGTACTTC
>-|few|TRBV24-1|TRBJ1-5
CATSDPGVGQPQHF
TGTGCCACCAGTGATCCAGGGGTGGGGCAGCCCCAGCATTTT
>-|-|TRBV11-2|TRBJ1-2
CASSLEGGSGYGYTF
TGTGCCAGCAGCTTAGAAGGGGGATCGGGCTATGGCTACACCTTC
>TRBD2|few|TRBV20-1|TRBJ2-1
CSARDLGLAGKNEQFF
TGCAGTGCTAGAGATCTGGGACTAGCGGGGAAAAATGAGCAGTTCTTC
>-|few|TRBV6-1|TRBJ1-5
CASKIGGNQPQHF
TGTGCCAGCAAGATCGGGGGAAATCAGCCCCAGCATTTT
>-|-|TRBV5-6|TRBJ2-7
CASSQGQLLYEQYF
TGTGCCAGCAGCCAAGGACAGCTTCTCTACGAGCAGTACTTC
>-|few|TRBV9|TRBJ2-7
CASSVEDGSYEQYF
TGTGCCAGCAGCGTAGAGGACGGATCCTACGAGCAGTACTTC
>-|-|TRBV5-5|TRBJ2-2
CASSLNGGVDTGELFF
TGTGCCAGCAGCTTGAACGGGGGCGTCGACACCGGGGAGCTGTTTTTT
>TRBD1|few|TRBV6-6|TRBJ2-4
CASSYPGQGIAKNIQYF
TGTGCCAGCAGTTACCCGGGACAGGGGATAGCCAAAAACATTCAGTACTTC
>-|few|TRBV5-6|TRBJ1-3
CASSLFGNTIYF
TGTGCCAGCAGCTTGTTCGGAAACACCATATATTTT
>-|-|TRBV5-1|TRBJ2-3
CASRRQGYTDTQYF
TGCGCCAGCAGAAGGCAGGGATACACGGATACGCAGTATTTT
>TRBD2|-|TRBV19|TRBJ2-5
CASSIQLAGGQETQYF
TGTGCCAGTAGTATCCAGCTAGCGGGGGGACAAGAGACCCAGTACTTC
>-|-|TRBV11-1|TRBJ2-1
CASSPQRLKGPEQFF
TGTGCCAGCAGCCCCCAACGCCTAAAAGGGCCTGAGCAGTTCTTC
>-|-|TRBV7-2|TRBJ2-3
CASSRSGGGSDTQYF
TGTGCCAGCAGCAGATCTGGCGGCGGCTCAGATACGCAGTATTTT
>-|many|TRBV11-2|TRBJ2-1
CASSFGYNEQFF
TGTGCCAGCAGCTTCGGGTACAATGAGCAGTTCTTC
>-|-|TRBV6-2/TRBV6-3|TRBJ1-2
CASSYSNSIYTF
TGTGCCAGCAGTTACTCGAACTCCATCTACACCTTC
>TRBD1|-|TRBV9|TRBJ1-4
CASSVTTGEREKLFF
TGTGCCAGCAGCGTAACGACAGGGGAGAGAGAAAAACTGTTTTTT
>-|-|TRBV9|TRBJ1-5
CASSVGSRNQPQHF
TGTGCCAGCAGCGTAGGGTCTCGAAATCAGCCCCAGCATTTT
>-|-|TRBV21-1|TRBJ1-2
CASSSRKYGYTF
TGTGCCAGCAGCTCGAGGAAATATGGCTACACCTTC
>-|few|TRBV29-1|TRBJ2-3
CSAGGVGTDTQYF
TGCAGCGCGGGCGGGGTTGGCACAGATACGCAGTATTTT
>-|few|TRBV7-2|TRBJ1-3
CASSLGDRFRAGNTIYF
TGTGCCAGCAGCTTAGGAGACAGGTTCCGAGCTGGAAACACCATATATTTT
>TRBD2|-|TRBV5-1|TRBJ2-7
CASSPRLAVDEQYF
TGCGCCAGCAGCCCCAGACTAGCCGTCGACGAGCAGTACTTC
>-|-|TRBV27|TRBJ1-1
CASSLGMRTEAFF
TGTGCCAGCAGTTTAGGGATGAGAACTGAAGCTTTCTTT
>TRBD2|-|TRBV6-2/TRBV6-3|TRBJ2-1
CASSPNPSGLADEQFF
TGTGCCAGCAGCCCGAACCCTAGCGGTCTGGCCGATGAGCAGTTCTTC
>-|-|TRBV27|TRBJ2-3
CASSPNLGWGTDTQYF
TGTGCCAGCAGTCCAAACCTAGGATGGGGGACAGATACGCAGTATTTT
>-|few|TRBV19|TRBJ1-5
CASSMGVGYNQPQHF
TGTGCCAGTAGTATGGGTGTCGGCTACAATCAGCCCCAGCATTTT